Included here is one T cell receptor beta chain sequence, with context. Its matching antigen is unknown. This sample stems from a study of T-cell reconstitution after alpha-beta-depleted transplantation in children. Study-wide points: Newly generated T cells supplied most T-cell counts and diversity one year post-transplant. Reportedly, alpha-beta T cells present about two months post-transplant originated from several hundred expanded clones of graft origin. Several patients had high TCRbeta diversity at day 60; it came from surviving recipient T cells and thymic progenitors.

A TCRbeta library incorporating unique molecular identifiers was prepared. MiXCR, applied by TCRdb to the PCR reads, yields one record per CDR3 protein. The data hold 440,000 or so distinct CDR3 sequences, with about 45% observed a single time. The CDR3 covers 16 residues. After removal of 10 bases from V and 0 bases from J, the junction contained 12 bases not matched to a gene. Germline CDR1 reads SGHTA; CDR2 reads FQGNSA. This TCR derives from a girl aged 2 to 10 with aplastic anemia, due to receive a stem cell transplant. The chain recombines TRBV7-2 with TRBJ2-3; 8 nucleotides line up with TRBD1. The input for sequencing was PBMCs, taken before TCRalphabeta/CD19-depleted stem cell transplant. CDR3 region: CAIILRTGRSTDTQYF. As DNA, the CDR3 is TGTGCCATCATCCTTCGGACAGGGCGAAGCACAGATACGCAGTATTTT.